This T cell receptor beta chain was recovered during a study of OX40 agonist ivuxolimab in advanced cancers. Study-wide results and caveats: Patients who responded partially at 0.1-3.0 mg/kg showed clonal expansion ranking among the lowest. Among expanded peripheral T cells, antigen specificity went undetermined. More expanded clones were found, on average, in CD8+ than in CD4+ T cells.

The CDR3 is 15 residues long. V shed 8 bases, J shed 7 bases, and the junction held 16 bases outside the gene matches. Germline CDR1 is SNHLY and CDR2 is FYNNEI. Details on this clone: Its antigen is as yet unknown.

Sequenced by immunoSEQ multiplex PCR; TCRdb stores in-frame clones only, minus some. This repertoire shows tens of thousands of clones, around three quarters found once; its top ten account for around 14%. The receptor was derived from an adult with an advanced solid tumor such as melanoma, head and neck, liver or kidney cancer. This sequence joins TRBV2 and TRBJ2-5; 7 bases map to TRBD2. The material sequenced was CD4+ or CD8+ T cells sorted from blood, taken in a trial of the OX40 agonist ivuxolimab. The CDR3 sequence is CASVSERGAVGTQYF. The CDR3 DNA follows: TGTGCCAGCGTGTCGGAGCGGGGCGCGGTCGGGACCCAGTACTTC. The entire variable domain, with the rest obtained from reference TRBV2 and TRBJ2-5, is as follows: EPEVTQTPSHQVTQMGQEVILRCVPISNHLYFYWYRQILGQKVEFLVSFYNNEISEKSEIFDDQFSVERPDGSNFTLKIRSTKLEDSAMYFCASVSERGAVGTQYFGPGTRLLVL.